Below, 3 T cell receptor beta chains from the same sample are listed, as sequenced in a study of T cells in Graves' hyperthyroidism and ophthalmopathy. Template material for amplifying TCR beta CDR3 regions consisted of RNA transcripts. The TCR CDR3 was amplified in a first-round RT-PCR using the HTBI primer set. TCRdb passed the multiplex PCR reads through MiXCR, listing each CDR3 protein once. The sample has fewer than 550,000 distinct CDR3 sequences; around 16% are singletons. The sequencing sample was made of blood. The origin of the receptors is a young woman with Graves' hyperthyroidism.

CDR3 amino acids: CASSFGQGGSEAFF. In DNA, the CDR3 is TGTGCCAGCAGCTTCGGACAGGGGGGGAGTGAAGCTTTCTTT. V gene TRBV7-2 combines with J gene TRBJ1-1, with 10 nucleotides matching TRBD1. Germline lookup yields CDR1 SGHTA and CDR2 FQGNSA. With 3 bases clipped from V and 7 bases from J, the junction kept 5 bases outside the gene matches. There are 14 residues in the CDR3.

This chain links TRBV4-2 with TRBJ2-3, with 11 bases matching TRBD2. After removal of 0 bases from V and 2 bases from J, the junction contained 1 base not matched to a gene. Germline CDR1 is LGHNA and CDR2 is YNFKEQ. The CDR3 runs 16 residues. Here the CDR3 DNA reads TGTGCCAGCAGCCAAGATAGCGGGAGGGCCACAGATACGCAGTATTTT. Its translation: CASSQDSGRATDTQYF.

This clonotype showed up many times. V and J are TRBV27 and TRBJ1-2, with 11 nucleotides matching TRBD1. Germline V gene sequence: CDR1 MNHEY, CDR2 SMNVEV (reference sequence). CDR3 length equals 17 residues. V lost 8 bases, J lost 4 bases, and 15 bases stayed unmatched. The CDR3 nucleotides are TGTGCCAGCGCACGGACAGGGGGCCTCTTAACTACCTATGGCTACACCTTC. Translation gives CASARTGGLLTTYGYTF.